These T cell receptor beta chains were read from a single sample in a study of patients and donors after allogeneic stem cell transplantation. TCRdb redid the calling of the RT-PCR reads with MiXCR, one entry per CDR3 protein. The sample lists a few hundred thousand distinct CDR3 sequences; less than 50% were seen once. The sequencing input was blood, either unsorted or a sorted T cell fraction (not recorded which). The receptors stem from a human donor who was either an allogeneic HSCT recipient or a stem cell or donor lymphocyte infusion donor (not recorded which). It is not recorded whose cells these are; they may come from a transplant donor. Both conserved end residues are part of each CDR3. Each record gives: V gene, D gene, J gene, clone size, CDR3 DNA, CDR3 protein. D genes are given only for firm matches. Rows give clone size only sometimes, using once, few, many, or a class for an expanded clone.

v_call: TRBV7-9
d_call: .
j_call: TRBJ1-1
clone_size: few
cdr3_nt: TGTGCCAGCAGCCCACGGGGAACAGTTGAAGCTTTCTTT
cdr3_aa: CASSPRGTVEAFF

v_call: TRBV4-2
d_call: TRBD1
j_call: TRBJ1-5
clone_size: .
cdr3_nt: TGTGCCAGCAGCCAAGATGGGACAGGGAATCAGCCCCAGCATTTT
cdr3_aa: CASSQDGTGNQPQHF

v_call: TRBV7-2
d_call: .
j_call: TRBJ1-2
clone_size: .
cdr3_nt: TGTGCCAGCAGATTACACGGGACTGGGAGATATGGCTACACCTTC
cdr3_aa: CASRLHGTGRYGYTF

v_call: TRBV11-2
d_call: .
j_call: TRBJ1-2
clone_size: few
cdr3_nt: TGTGCCAGCAGCTTAGACGGGGGTCCCTATGGCTACACCTTC
cdr3_aa: CASSLDGGPYGYTF

v_call: TRBV12-3/TRBV12-4
d_call: TRBD1
j_call: TRBJ1-6
clone_size: .
cdr3_nt: TGTGCCAGCAGTCTAGGGGACAGCGTTTCACCCCTCCACTTT
cdr3_aa: CASSLGDSVSPLHF

v_call: TRBV6-1
d_call: .
j_call: TRBJ1-2
clone_size: .
cdr3_nt: TGTGCCAGCAGTGAATTCGTCGCGGGCTATGGCTACACCTTC
cdr3_aa: CASSEFVAGYGYTF

v_call: TRBV9
d_call: .
j_call: TRBJ1-2
clone_size: few
cdr3_nt: TGTGCCAGCAGCGTGGAGGGCCCTAACTATGGCTACACCTTC
cdr3_aa: CASSVEGPNYGYTF

v_call: TRBV5-1
d_call: .
j_call: TRBJ2-5
clone_size: .
cdr3_nt: TGCGCCAGCAGCTTGGAATACCAAGAGACCCAGTACTTC
cdr3_aa: CASSLEYQETQYF

v_call: TRBV7-2
d_call: .
j_call: TRBJ1-5
clone_size: .
cdr3_nt: TGTGCCAGCAGCTACCGGGAGCACAATCAGCCCCAGCATTTT
cdr3_aa: CASSYREHNQPQHF

v_call: TRBV12-3/TRBV12-4
d_call: TRBD2
j_call: TRBJ2-1
clone_size: few
cdr3_nt: TGTGCCAGCAGTTTAGTGTCGGGGGGAACCTACAATGAGCAGTTCTTC
cdr3_aa: CASSLVSGGTYNEQFF

v_call: TRBV4-3
d_call: .
j_call: TRBJ1-6
clone_size: .
cdr3_nt: TGCGCCAGCAGCCAAGATACGTGGGGATCGCTTAATTCACCCCTCCACTTT
cdr3_aa: CASSQDTWGSLNSPLHF

v_call: TRBV20-1
d_call: TRBD1
j_call: TRBJ2-7
clone_size: .
cdr3_nt: TGCAGTGCCATACCAAGGGACAGGGGGCGGAGGGAGCAGTACTTC
cdr3_aa: CSAIPRDRGRREQYF

v_call: TRBV7-9
d_call: TRBD1
j_call: TRBJ1-6
clone_size: .
cdr3_nt: TGTGCCAGCAGCAAACAGGGGGCCGATTCACCCCTCCACTTT
cdr3_aa: CASSKQGADSPLHF

v_call: TRBV12-3/TRBV12-4
d_call: .
j_call: TRBJ1-1
clone_size: many
cdr3_nt: TGTGCCAGCAGGCATAACACTGAAGCTTTCTTT
cdr3_aa: CASRHNTEAFF

v_call: TRBV7-2
d_call: TRBD2
j_call: TRBJ2-3
clone_size: .
cdr3_nt: TGTGCCAGCAGCCCGGGACTAGCGGGGATGGGGAATACGCAGTATTTT
cdr3_aa: CASSPGLAGMGNTQYF

v_call: TRBV10-3
d_call: TRBD1
j_call: TRBJ1-3
clone_size: .
cdr3_nt: TGTGCCATCAGCGGACAGGACTCTGGAAACACCATATATTTT
cdr3_aa: CAISGQDSGNTIYF

v_call: TRBV5-1
d_call: TRBD2
j_call: TRBJ2-1
clone_size: few
cdr3_nt: TGCGCCAGCAGCTTTCCTAGCGGGGGCGACTCCTACAATGAGCAGTTCTTC
cdr3_aa: CASSFPSGGDSYNEQFF

v_call: TRBV5-4
d_call: .
j_call: TRBJ1-4
clone_size: few
cdr3_nt: TGTGCCAGCAGCTACAGCTGGGACACCGGGGGTGAAAAACTGTTTTTT
cdr3_aa: CASSYSWDTGGEKLFF

v_call: TRBV12-3/TRBV12-4
d_call: TRBD1
j_call: TRBJ1-5
clone_size: .
cdr3_nt: TGTGCCAGCAGTCCCCGACAGGGGGCCTTGCGGGGTCAGCCCCAGCATTTT
cdr3_aa: CASSPRQGALRGQPQHF

v_call: TRBV24-1
d_call: .
j_call: TRBJ2-3
clone_size: .
cdr3_nt: TGTGCCACCAGTGAGCCTGGAAGGGGGGCGGTAGATACGCAGTATTTT
cdr3_aa: CATSEPGRGAVDTQYF

v_call: TRBV19
d_call: TRBD1
j_call: TRBJ1-1
clone_size: .
cdr3_nt: TGTGCCAGTAGTAGACCGGGACAGGTACACACTGAAGCTTTCTTT
cdr3_aa: CASSRPGQVHTEAFF

v_call: TRBV20-1
d_call: TRBD1
j_call: TRBJ2-2
clone_size: .
cdr3_nt: TGCAGTCTTCCACAGGGGGCGCAAACCGGGGAGCTGTTTTTT
cdr3_aa: CSLPQGAQTGELFF

v_call: TRBV10-3
d_call: TRBD1
j_call: TRBJ1-4
clone_size: few
cdr3_nt: TGTGCCATCAGTGCCGACAGGGGGAGTATGTTTTTT
cdr3_aa: CAISADRGSMFF

v_call: TRBV10-3
d_call: TRBD1
j_call: TRBJ1-2
clone_size: .
cdr3_nt: TGTGCCATATTACAGGGGGTTGGCTATGGCTACACCTTC
cdr3_aa: CAILQGVGYGYTF

v_call: TRBV12-3/TRBV12-4
d_call: .
j_call: TRBJ1-2
clone_size: few
cdr3_nt: TGTGCCAGCAGCGATCAGGCGGGGGGCGATGGCTACACCTTC
cdr3_aa: CASSDQAGGDGYTF

v_call: TRBV12-3/TRBV12-4
d_call: TRBD2
j_call: TRBJ2-1
clone_size: .
cdr3_nt: TGTGCCAGCAGTTTGAACCTAGCGGGGGGGTTCTTC
cdr3_aa: CASSLNLAGGFF

v_call: TRBV9
d_call: .
j_call: TRBJ2-7
clone_size: .
cdr3_nt: TGTGCCAGCAGCGGGCCGGACCGGGACGGCGCCTACGAGCAGTACTTC
cdr3_aa: CASSGPDRDGAYEQYF

v_call: TRBV7-2
d_call: .
j_call: TRBJ1-5
clone_size: few
cdr3_nt: TGTGCCAGCAGAATGAGTTATAGCAATCAGCCCCAGCATTTT
cdr3_aa: CASRMSYSNQPQHF

v_call: TRBV28
d_call: .
j_call: TRBJ1-5
clone_size: .
cdr3_nt: TGTGCCAGCAGTCGTGGGGATATCAATCAGCCCCAGCATTTT
cdr3_aa: CASSRGDINQPQHF

v_call: TRBV20-1
d_call: .
j_call: TRBJ2-1
clone_size: few
cdr3_nt: TGCAGTGCCACGAAAACGACGGACGAAGAGCAGTTCTTC
cdr3_aa: CSATKTTDEEQFF

v_call: TRBV4-1
d_call: .
j_call: TRBJ1-4
clone_size: few
cdr3_nt: TGCGCCAGCAGCCAAACAGGGAAGTGGGTGAAACTGTTTTTT
cdr3_aa: CASSQTGKWVKLFF

v_call: TRBV7-9
d_call: TRBD1
j_call: TRBJ2-3
clone_size: few
cdr3_nt: TGTGCCAGCAGCTTCTGGACAGGGAGCACAGATACGCAGTATTTT
cdr3_aa: CASSFWTGSTDTQYF

v_call: TRBV2
d_call: .
j_call: TRBJ1-4
clone_size: .
cdr3_nt: TGTGCCAGCAGCGAAGGTGGGAGTTCGGTTGAAAAACTGTTTTTT
cdr3_aa: CASSEGGSSVEKLFF

v_call: TRBV6-4
d_call: TRBD1
j_call: TRBJ1-1
clone_size: few
cdr3_nt: TGTGCCAGCAGCGACGGCAGGGGGACTGAAGCTTTCTTT
cdr3_aa: CASSDGRGTEAFF

v_call: TRBV3-1
d_call: .
j_call: TRBJ1-2
clone_size: few
cdr3_nt: TGTGCCAGCAGCCATCGGGGTCTCTATGGCTACACCTTC
cdr3_aa: CASSHRGLYGYTF

v_call: TRBV12-3/TRBV12-4
d_call: TRBD1
j_call: TRBJ1-2
clone_size: .
cdr3_nt: TGTGCCAGCAGGGAGGACAGGGGTTACTTTGGCTACACCTTC
cdr3_aa: CASREDRGYFGYTF

v_call: TRBV12-3/TRBV12-4
d_call: TRBD1
j_call: TRBJ2-5
clone_size: few
cdr3_nt: TGTGCCAGCAGCCGACTCCGGGACAGGATCTCGCAAGAGACCCAGTACTTC
cdr3_aa: CASSRLRDRISQETQYF

v_call: TRBV15
d_call: .
j_call: TRBJ1-1
clone_size: .
cdr3_nt: TGTGCCACCAGCAGTACAGCTTACACTGAAGCTTTCTTT
cdr3_aa: CATSSTAYTEAFF

v_call: TRBV9
d_call: .
j_call: TRBJ2-5
clone_size: few
cdr3_nt: TGTGCCAGCAGCGTAGCGGGGTACCAAGAGACCCAGTACTTC
cdr3_aa: CASSVAGYQETQYF

v_call: TRBV6-2/TRBV6-3
d_call: TRBD2
j_call: TRBJ2-7
clone_size: .
cdr3_nt: TGTGCCAGCAGTTACCCCCAGCTAGCGGCGCCCCTCTACGAGCAGTACTTC
cdr3_aa: CASSYPQLAAPLYEQYF

v_call: TRBV6-5
d_call: .
j_call: TRBJ1-1
clone_size: .
cdr3_nt: TGTGCCAGCAGACAGGGTTTCACGAACACTGAAGCTTTCTTT
cdr3_aa: CASRQGFTNTEAFF

v_call: TRBV12-3/TRBV12-4
d_call: .
j_call: TRBJ1-5
clone_size: .
cdr3_nt: TGTGCCAGCAGTTTGGCCATGGTGCGAGAGAGGCCCCAGCATTTT
cdr3_aa: CASSLAMVRERPQHF

v_call: TRBV25-1
d_call: TRBD1
j_call: TRBJ1-1
clone_size: .
cdr3_nt: TGTGCCAGCAGATCCCCCTGGCAGGGGGATTTCTTT
cdr3_aa: CASRSPWQGDFF

v_call: TRBV5-1
d_call: TRBD2
j_call: TRBJ2-7
clone_size: .
cdr3_nt: TGCGCCAGCAGCCGGGGAGGGGACTTGAGCTCCTACGAGCAGTACTTC
cdr3_aa: CASSRGGDLSSYEQYF

v_call: TRBV19
d_call: .
j_call: TRBJ1-1
clone_size: .
cdr3_nt: TGTGCCAGCAGATTCATGAACACTGAAGCTTTCTTT
cdr3_aa: CASRFMNTEAFF

v_call: TRBV12-3/TRBV12-4
d_call: TRBD1
j_call: TRBJ1-5
clone_size: .
cdr3_nt: TGTGCCAGCAGTCTAAGGGACAGGGGGAATCAGCCCCAGCATTTT
cdr3_aa: CASSLRDRGNQPQHF

v_call: TRBV7-3
d_call: .
j_call: TRBJ2-2
clone_size: .
cdr3_nt: TGTGCCAGCAGCTCGGACGTGGATGAGGAGCTGTTTTTT
cdr3_aa: CASSSDVDEELFF

v_call: TRBV20-1
d_call: .
j_call: TRBJ2-4
clone_size: .
cdr3_nt: TGCAGTGCTAGAAAGGGGGACAAAAACATTCAGTACTTC
cdr3_aa: CSARKGDKNIQYF

v_call: TRBV30
d_call: TRBD1
j_call: TRBJ2-7
clone_size: .
cdr3_nt: TGTGCCTGGACCCTTGGTGGTCAGGGGGCCTACGAGCAGTACTTC
cdr3_aa: CAWTLGGQGAYEQYF

v_call: TRBV12-3/TRBV12-4
d_call: .
j_call: TRBJ2-4
clone_size: .
cdr3_nt: TGTGCCAGCACGCAACAAGGGTACATTCAGTACTTC
cdr3_aa: CASTQQGYIQYF

v_call: TRBV12-3/TRBV12-4
d_call: TRBD1
j_call: TRBJ2-1
clone_size: few
cdr3_nt: TGTGCCAGCAGGCCTACGGTACAGGGGGCTGGTGAGCAGTTCTTC
cdr3_aa: CASRPTVQGAGEQFF

v_call: TRBV5-1
d_call: TRBD1
j_call: TRBJ2-7
clone_size: .
cdr3_nt: TGCGCCAGCAGCCAACGGCCCGGACAGGGGGCTATTTACGAGCAGTACTTC
cdr3_aa: CASSQRPGQGAIYEQYF

v_call: TRBV4-3
d_call: .
j_call: TRBJ2-5
clone_size: .
cdr3_nt: TGCGCCAGAAGCCTGGGCTATTCCCAAGAGACCCAGTACTTC
cdr3_aa: CARSLGYSQETQYF

v_call: TRBV5-1
d_call: .
j_call: TRBJ1-1
clone_size: .
cdr3_nt: TGCGCCAGCAGCCCCAACGCCGACACTGAAGCTTTCTTT
cdr3_aa: CASSPNADTEAFF

v_call: TRBV20-1
d_call: .
j_call: TRBJ2-1
clone_size: .
cdr3_nt: TGCAGTGCTAGTCTGAGGGAGCCCTCCTACAATGAGCAGTTCTTC
cdr3_aa: CSASLREPSYNEQFF

v_call: TRBV5-1
d_call: .
j_call: TRBJ2-4
clone_size: .
cdr3_nt: TGCGCCAGCAGTTTCGAACAGGGAGTCAAAAACATTCAGTACTTC
cdr3_aa: CASSFEQGVKNIQYF

v_call: TRBV20-1
d_call: .
j_call: TRBJ1-2
clone_size: few
cdr3_nt: TGCAGTGCCAGAAGTCCGCCAGGGACCTATGGCTACACCTTC
cdr3_aa: CSARSPPGTYGYTF

v_call: TRBV18
d_call: .
j_call: TRBJ1-4
clone_size: few
cdr3_nt: TGTGCCAGCTCACCGATCCGGGACCTAGGCGGAGAAAAACTGTTTTTT
cdr3_aa: CASSPIRDLGGEKLFF

v_call: TRBV20-1
d_call: TRBD1
j_call: TRBJ1-5
clone_size: .
cdr3_nt: TGCAGTGCTCTGGACAGGGGGGCCGGCCCCCAGCATTTT
cdr3_aa: CSALDRGAGPQHF

v_call: TRBV4-2
d_call: .
j_call: TRBJ1-2
clone_size: .
cdr3_nt: TGTGCCAGCAGCCAACGGACAGTTAGCACCTTC
cdr3_aa: CASSQRTVSTF